Shown below are 10 T cell receptor beta chains from a single sample sequenced in a study of TIL therapy for anti-PD-1-resistant metastatic lung cancer. Time point defined: pre-treatment sample, taken before nivolumab and TIL therapy. Sequencing used immunoSEQ v3. Produced via immunoSEQ multiplex PCR; TCRdb's table is partial and in-frame only. The sample includes tens of thousands of clones, about 80% of them seen just once. The material sequenced was blood, taken at baseline. The receptors were sampled from a man in his 70s with non-small cell lung cancer.

The V and J genes are TRBV9 and TRBJ1-5; 7 positions agree with TRBD1. Germline CDR1 and CDR2: SGDLS and YYNGEE. V lost 3 bases and J lost 9; bases outside the gene matches: 12. The CDR3 has 15 residues. The CDR3 here is CASSEDGTALWPQHF. The CDR3 DNA follows: TGTGCCAGCAGCGAAGACGGGACAGCTTTATGGCCCCAGCATTTT.

The chain is built from TRBV11-2 and TRBJ2-3; D gene unclear. This CDR3 is 11 amino acids long. Looked up from germline, CDR1 is SGHAT and CDR2 is FQNNGV. Trimming took off 6 bases at V and 7 bases at J, with 8 bases between the two ends. CDR3 DNA: TGTGCCAGCAGGGCTAGGTATACGCAGTATTTT. This encodes CASRARYTQYF.

In its sample, this clone was seen a few times. DNA for the CDR3: TGTGCCAGCAGCCTCCCGGGTCAGCCCCAGCATTTT. Translation: CASSLPGQPQHF. The rearrangement links TRBV27 to TRBJ1-5; D call uncertain. This CDR3 has 12 amino acids. The germline gives CDR1 MNHEY, CDR2 SMNVEV (reference sequence). The ends were cut back, 6 bases at V and 6 bases at J, with 9 bases in the middle.

To note about this clone: Relative to the germline gene, one junction end is altered; a read error may explain this. For the CDR3, the DNA is TGTGCTAGCAGCGCCAGTGGGTGGAACGGAGGGGAAGAGACCCAGTACTTC. This codes for CASSASGWNGGEETQYF. The chain couples TRBV7-7 to TRBJ2-5; possibly TRBD2 for D (6 bases). CDR3 size: 17 residues. Germline CDR1 SSHAT, CDR2 FNYEAQ (reference sequence). The whole variable domain, remainder taken from reference TRBV7-7 and TRBJ2-5, is GAGVSQSPRYKVTKRGQDVTLRCDPISSHATLYWYQQALGQGPEFLTYFNYEAQPDKSGLPSDRFSAERPEGSISTLTIQRTEQRDSAMYRCASSASGWNGGEETQYFGPGTRLLVL.

V is TRBV11-3 and J is TRBJ2-1, with a tentative D call TRBD2 (5 bases). CDR1 and CDR2 (germline): SGHNT, YENEEA. V was trimmed by 1 base and J by 5 bases, leaving 9 bases between them. This CDR3 region has 14 residues. DNA for the CDR3: TGTGCCAGCAGCTTAGCCACCGGGGACAATGAGCAGTTCTTC. This gives the protein CASSLATGDNEQFF.

The DNA for the CDR3 is TGTGCCAGCAGCTTAGAGCAGGGTAGCTCCTACAATGAGCAGTTCTTC. It is translated as CASSLEQGSSYNEQFF. The V and J genes are TRBV11-2 and TRBJ2-1; D possibly corresponds to TRBD1 (5 bases). Looked up from germline, CDR1 is SGHAT and CDR2 is FQNNGV. There are 16 residues in the CDR3. The V end was cut by 0 bases, the J end by 0 bases, with 9 bases between.

The rearrangement links TRBV11-1 to TRBJ2-2, with 9 bases aligning to TRBD2. V lost 5 bases to trimming and J lost 5 bases; unmatched junction nucleotides: 6. There are 15 residues in the CDR3. Germline-derived CDR1 and CDR2 are SGHAT and FQDESV (reference sequence). CDR3 region: CASSRSTSGTGELFF. For the CDR3, the DNA is TGTGCCAGCAGCCGATCGACTAGCGGTACCGGGGAGCTGTTTTTT.

J is TRBJ2-1 and V is TRBV30; 10 bases are a match to TRBD2. Unmatched junction bases numbered 10, after V lost 2 bases and J lost 0 bases. The CDR3 sequence is 18 residues long. Germline assignment: CDR1 GTSNPN and CDR2 SVGIG (reference sequence). The CDR3 region has the DNA TGTGCCTGGAGTACCTCACCTAGCGGGGGTAGCTCCTACAATGAGCAGTTCTTC. Protein product: CAWSTSPSGGSSYNEQFF.

This clone was detected once. The rearrangement uses TRBV28 and TRBJ1-3, with D perhaps TRBD1 (5 bases). The CDR3 loop spans 15 amino acids. Deletions cut 5 bases from V and 0 bases from J, with 11 bases between. Looked up from germline, CDR1 is MDHEN and CDR2 is SYDVKM. The CDR3 DNA reads as TGTGCCAGCAGTCCCCCACAGGTCTCTGGAAACACCATATATTTT. Amino acids: CASSPPQVSGNTIYF.

The chain uses TRBV9 and TRBJ2-5; TRBD1 matches at 7 bases. The CDR3 length is 15 residues. Germline CDR1 SGDLS, CDR2 YYNGEE. V gave up 3 bases and J gave up 0 bases; unmatched junction bases: 5. CDR3 loop: CASSDRDSYQETQYF. DNA of the CDR3: TGTGCCAGCAGCGACCGGGACAGTTACCAAGAGACCCAGTACTTC.